The present TCR beta chain was sequenced within a study of cytomegalovirus exposure and HLA in healthy donors (TCRdb year 2017). About the study as a whole: According to an earlier analysis of several hundred of the donors, roughly 180 million T cells yielded 117 million unique TCR beta sequences and 276 Gb of sequence data. About 300 gigabases of sequencing data and tens of millions of unique TCR sequences were included in an early release covering several hundred HLA-typed donors. Of the approximately 400 genotyped donors, approximately 83% fell in the genetic ancestry cluster associated with self-reported Caucasian donors. The study aimed to test whether cataloging public T cell receptors could reveal signatures of past pathogen exposure. The study profiled the T cell repertoires of 550 to 700 subjects by immunosequencing and related them to cytomegalovirus serostatus. Along with the approximately 650-subject first cohort, a separate validation cohort of some 130 different subjects was used. To predict cytomegalovirus infection status, the study combined high-throughput TCR immunosequencing, statistical association of individual TCRs with disease status, and machine learning. A later analysis re-examined previously published TCR beta repertoires from hundreds of donors and added high-resolution HLA genotyping to investigate patterns of TCR occurrence. Rather than drawing on any new phenotypic data, the later analysis identified candidate immune exposures from TCR beta sequences and the way those sequences occurred across donors. To decide whether each TCR beta V gene segment behaved as functional or pseudogenic, an earlier analysis of some 540 of the donors relied on high-throughput TCR beta sequencing. Donor age, sex, ethnicity and CMV serostatus were compiled alongside the repertoire data. A later genetic analysis took genome-wide SNP genotypes for about 55% of the 666 donors and used that subset as a discovery cohort. Every repertoire in the discovery cohort had been generated on one and the same sequencing platform. Both class I and class II loci were covered by HLA typing, at four-digit resolution. Typing coverage varied by locus: 629-630 donors for A, B, C, DRB1 and DQB1; approximately 520 for DQA1; over 600 for DPA1; 450 to 480 for DPB1. Several DR-DQ haplotypes were treated as single units for association and clustering because of strong linkage in the cohort. Among some 400 genotyped donors of the cohort, an average of around 240,000 unique TCR beta nucleotide sequences was sequenced per donor, of which about 18% were non-productive. The paper as a whole reports these results and caveats: CMV serostatus was the only immune exposure information available for the cohort. In a later genetic analysis, fewer N-insertions in productive TCRs were reported among donors in an Asian-associated ancestry cluster than the roughly 640-donor mean. Strong co-occurrence of HLA alleles, especially DR and DQ, made assigning TCR associations to individual alleles difficult. Across donors, most TCR sequences were observed very rarely, whereas some public TCRs were present in many individuals. Presence/absence analyses assumed roughly uniform sequencing depth across donors, an assumption that may not hold. Compared with equally common non-associated chains, HLA-associated TCR beta chains in a later analysis were more clonally expanded and had lower generation probabilities. Correlated functional status among segregating V segments might be attributable to linkage disequilibrium, but an unknown experimental factor could not be ruled out. Because counts were too low, roughly 16 rarely observed V segments, including chromosome 9 orphons, were left out of the earlier analysis of 500 to 650 of the donors. A later analysis found that TCR association rates varied across HLA loci, with DRB1 alleles showing the most associated TCRs and HLA-C alleles the fewest. Several of the top co-occurrence clusters appeared to be linked to parvovirus B19, influenza, CMV and Epstein-Barr virus, according to a later analysis. The study listed over 150 TCR beta chains as associated with cytomegalovirus. It was suggested by the authors that the approach could potentially be generalized to other disease states and immunological phenotypes. A later analysis found that most CMV-associated TCR beta chains appeared HLA-restricted, with HLA associations seemingly driven largely by CMV exposure. A few of the identified cytomegalovirus-associated TCR beta chains were confirmed in vitro to be specific for cytomegalovirus antigens. A later genetic analysis associated a missense DCLRE1C variant with V-gene and J-gene trimming of TCR beta chains, and an independent cohort replicated the association. This cohort had only TCR beta chains sequenced, and the lack of alpha or paired-chain data limited which features could be detected. Specific HLA alleles were associated with over 15,000 TCR beta sequences at a false discovery rate of 0.05 in a later analysis. A cluster of highly shared sequence variants was judged likely to be a technical artifact of the sequencing pipeline. The 87-base-pair reads could not distinguish some IMGT-functional V segments, including TRBV6-2 and TRBV6-3, so those segments were excluded. Broadly in line with IMGT annotations, most TCR beta V segments showed up in productive rearrangements about 90% or about 30% of the time in an earlier analysis of 450 to 600 of the donors. Because HLA typing was unavailable for some donors at each locus, only the typed subset was used in association tests. Cytomegalovirus status was reported to be diagnosed by the classifier with high specificity and sensitivity in both the original and validation cohorts. A further reported finding was that TCR beta sequences accurately predicted the HLA-A and HLA-B alleles for most subjects in the first cohort.

Library creation used the immunoSEQ multiplex PCR assay. A mixture of 60 forward primers for TCR Vbeta segments and 13 reverse primers for TCR Jbeta segments was used in the multiplex PCR. Amplification of the CDR3 region of rearranged TCR beta genes was performed with a multiplex PCR assay on genomic DNA. The amplified TCR beta libraries were sequenced on the Illumina HiSeq System as 87-base-pair reads. Regarding the original processing steps: In a later analysis, tens of millions of unique TCR beta chains were counted across the 666 repertoires, and roughly 11 million of these chains were shared by at least two donors. Raw reads were error-corrected and collapsed into unique sequences with a nearest-neighbor algorithm that merged closely related sequences to remove PCR and sequencing errors. To assign V, D and J gene segments, CDR3 sequences were aligned to IMGT reference sequences. For a sequence to be retained, at least a six-nucleotide match to both a V gene segment and a J gene segment was required. A rearrangement was called productive if the CDR3 had no stop codons and remained in frame with V and J, and every other rearrangement was called non-productive. Following IMGT convention, CDR3 was defined as the stretch from the second conserved V-encoded cysteine to the conserved J-encoded phenylalanine. The earlier analysis of about 590 of the donors excluded sequences that lacked an unambiguous match to a single V gene segment. An earlier analysis of a few hundred of the donors classified V segments as functional when productive rearrangements were above 56.7% and as segregating when the standard deviation between donors was above 5%. A statistical classification framework was developed to diagnose cytomegalovirus status using the catalog of TCR beta chain sequences. In a later analysis, TCR nucleotide sequences were compared against IMGT/GENE-DB human TR gene sequences so that V and J genes could be assigned. In a later analysis, CDR3 sequences and most-parsimonious VDJ recombination scenarios were assigned using the TCRdist pipeline. In a later analysis, each TCR beta chain was defined by its CDR3 amino acid sequence together with its V-gene family, and reads without a unique V-gene family were excluded. To address suspected cross-contamination and a sequencing artifact, a later analysis removed 550 to 750 highly shared, low-generation-probability nucleotide sequences. In a later analysis, a clonal expansion index for each public chain was calculated from normalized within-repertoire ranks of inferred template counts. In a later analysis, generation probabilities were computed with a VDJ recombination model fitted to out-of-frame rearrangements, and the resulting probabilities were checked against IGoR. In a later analysis, hypergeometric tests were used to score TCR-TCR, TCR-HLA and TCR-CMV co-occurrence, with a repertoire-size bias correction applied to TCR pairs. A later analysis estimated false discovery rates by permuting HLA or CMV assignments 20 times. In a later analysis, co-occurring TCRs were grouped using DBSCAN, with TCRdist sequence similarity added in when clustering inside HLA-allele-positive subsets. Repertoires with fewer than 30,000 or more than 120,000 public chains were left out of co-occurrence clustering, as were five repertoires with anomalous nucleotide sharing. TCRdb retrieved this table from immuneACCESS and kept in-frame rearrangements only. Not all clones are present; in checked studies, unresolved V genes account for under half, and no reason is known for the remainder. The V and J calls and clone size were taken over from that table, and D and trimming were inferred from the DNA. For this sample there are 180,000 or so clones; about 9.4% appear just once. The ten largest account for 1% to 1.5% of the sample.

This clone was found a few times. It has no known antigen specificity. Base qualities were left out, and no much larger clone turns up one base away. Including cysteine and phenylalanine, the CDR3 has 16 amino acids. The sequence is cut down to CDR3 DNA, 48 bases in frame from base 1. The CDR1 and CDR2 encoded by the germline V gene are SQVTM and ANQGSEA. Trimming takes 4 bases from V and 0 bases from J, and the germline ends sit 16 bases apart. The cohort consisted of 670 or so healthy bone marrow donors. At the time of sampling, all cohort members were nominally healthy, though unrecorded immune exposures were likely present. The donor was CMV seropositive and belonged to the group of 250 to 300 seropositive cohort members. Every donor gave a peripheral blood sample, and the peripheral blood mononuclear cells from that sample were used for TCR beta sequencing. Genomic DNA was extracted from the blood cell samples with the Qiagen DNeasy Blood Extraction Kit.

Input material: PBMCs. This TCR came from a woman aged 25-40 years in good health and CMV-seropositive. Here the chain combines TRBV29-1 and TRBJ1-3, and the D gene may be TRBD1, 6 bases matching. The DNA sequence is TGCAGCGTTGCAACAGGGAAGTGGGACTCTGGAAACACCATATATTTT. This encodes CSVATGKWDSGNTIYF.